The entry below gives a single TCR beta chain sequence along with its context. The entry originates in a study of CD8 T cells in Susac syndrome. Reverse transcription of roughly 0.5 to 1 ug RNA was performed with random hexamers. By means of immunoSEQ multiplex PCR, TCR beta CDR3 spanning 54 Vbeta and 13 Jbeta underwent amplification. TCRdb called the immunoSEQ multiplex PCR reads again in MiXCR, with one record for every CDR3 protein. The table has 150,000 to 200,000 distinct CDR3 sequences, approximately 93% seen once. Negative isolation was used for CD8+ and CD4+ T cells, and FACS enrichment was applied to TEMRA cells. CDR3 size: 17 residues. Germline V gene lookup returns CDR1 MNHEY and CDR2 SVGAGI. Trimming stripped 0 bases from V and 0 bases from J, with 9 bases between.

This receptor was identified in a human donor with multiple sclerosis. J is TRBJ2-6 and V is TRBV6-5; D might be TRBD2 (6 bases). The sample consisted of CD4+ T cells from PBMCs. CDR3 in amino acids: CASSYSSGGSGANVLTF. The CDR3 bases are TGTGCCAGCAGTTACTCTTCCGGGGGCTCTGGGGCCAACGTCCTGACTTTC.